This TCR beta chain stems from a study of OX40 agonist ivuxolimab in advanced cancers. Background on the whole study: The costimulatory receptor OX40 (CD134) was targeted by ivuxolimab, a fully human IgG2 agonistic monoclonal antibody. The paper describes the monotherapy dose-escalation part (N of about 55 patients) of the phase I trial of ivuxolimab. Peripheral TCRbeta sequencing aimed to test whether ivuxolimab altered TCR sequence diversity and caused clonal T-cell expansion. Intravenous ivuxolimab was administered to patients every 2 weeks at six dose levels: 0.01, 0.1, 0.3, 1.5, 3 and 10 mg/kg. Partial responses were achieved by three dose-escalation patients, of whom one had hepatocellular carcinoma and two had cutaneous melanoma. In the dose-escalation cohort, more than 75% of patients were male, and the mean age was approximately 60 years, with a range of roughly 20 to 79. Among the roughly 52 dose-escalation patients, roughly 20 had hepatocellular carcinoma, approximately 15 melanoma, 9 renal cell carcinoma and 9 head and neck cancer. Patients were allowed to have had prior anti-PD-1, anti-PD-L1 or anti-CTLA-4 therapy, and 40% to 45% of the dose-escalation patients had been treated with checkpoint inhibitors. Results and caveats for the whole study, not just this receptor: In the 0.1-3.0 mg/kg groups, partial responders were among the patients with the lowest normalized peripheral clonal expansion, particularly in CD8+ T cells. Low levels of normalized T-cell clonal expansion were also seen in some patients who did not respond. The antigen specificity of the clonally expanded peripheral T cells was not determined. After ivuxolimab, more expanded clones were found on average in CD8+ T cells than in CD4+ T cells. At doses of 0.1 to 3.0 mg/kg, clonal expansion of both CD4+ and CD8+ blood T cells was observed from baseline to week 6.

Genomic DNA was extracted from sorted cells for sequencing of the TCRbeta CDR3 region. TCRbeta CDR3 regions were sequenced using the immunoSEQ Assay. The table comes from immuneACCESS by way of TCRdb, which keeps in-frame sequences with V and J called. Part of the clones is missing from these tables; in studies checked, under half for an unresolved V gene and the rest for unknown reasons. A total of fewer than 60,000 clones appear in this sample, approximately 80% of them only once. The ten largest clonotypes hold 3.9% of the sample. Note on this clone: The antigen it binds to is not known. Per-base qualities were not stored, and no clone one base away is much larger.

The trial excluded patients who had a history of autoimmune disease or were on systemic immunosuppression. Peripheral blood for TCR sequencing was collected from all dose cohorts at baseline, on cycle 4 day 1, and on cycle 7 day 1. Samples came from an open-label, multicenter, first-in-human phase I dose-escalation trial of ivuxolimab. Adults with locally advanced or metastatic melanoma, renal cell, hepatocellular, or head and neck squamous cell carcinoma were enrolled in the trial. Before TCR sequencing, CD4+ and CD8+ T cells were separately sorted from peripheral blood. Including cysteine and phenylalanine, the CDR3 has 15 amino acids. Only the CDR3 part of the read is kept: 45 bases, read in frame from the first base. Reading the germline V gene gives CDR1 MNHEY and CDR2 SVGAGI. Deletion took 5 bases off V and 1 base off J, with a span of 9 bases between the germline ends.

The sample here was CD4+ or CD8+ T cells sorted from blood, taken in a trial of the OX40 agonist ivuxolimab. The sequence joins TRBV6-5 to TRBJ2-6; TRBD1 is a weak D gene call, 6 bases matching. The receptor's source is an adult with an advanced solid tumor such as melanoma, head and neck, liver or kidney cancer. The CDR3 protein: CASSHDRSGANVLTF. The bases are TGTGCCAGCAGTCATGACAGGTCTGGGGCCAACGTCCTGACTTTC.